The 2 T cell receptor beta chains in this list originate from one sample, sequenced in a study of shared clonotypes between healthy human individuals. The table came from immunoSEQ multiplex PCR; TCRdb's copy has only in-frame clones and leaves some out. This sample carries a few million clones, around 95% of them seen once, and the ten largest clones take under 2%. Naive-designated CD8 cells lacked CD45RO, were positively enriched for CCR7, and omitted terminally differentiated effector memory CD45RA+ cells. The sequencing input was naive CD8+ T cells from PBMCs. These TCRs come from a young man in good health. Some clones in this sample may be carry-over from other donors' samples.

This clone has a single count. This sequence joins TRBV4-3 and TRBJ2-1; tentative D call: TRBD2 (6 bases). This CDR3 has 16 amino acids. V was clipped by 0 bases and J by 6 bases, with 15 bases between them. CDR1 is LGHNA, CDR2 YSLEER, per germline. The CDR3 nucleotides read TGCGCCAGCAGCCAAGATTGGTCGGGGGAGCTCAATGAGCAGTTCTTC. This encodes CASSQDWSGELNEQFF.

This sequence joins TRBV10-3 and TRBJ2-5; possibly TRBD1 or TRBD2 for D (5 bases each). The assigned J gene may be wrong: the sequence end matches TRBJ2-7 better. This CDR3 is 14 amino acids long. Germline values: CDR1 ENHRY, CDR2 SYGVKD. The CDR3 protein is CAISDGGPIHEQYF. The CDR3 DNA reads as TGTGCCATCAGTGATGGGGGTCCTATCCACGAGCAGTACTTC.